The present entry profiles one T cell receptor beta chain with its context. Its antigen is unknown. The assay that was used to sequence DNA from cultured CD4+ T cells was the Oncomine TCR Beta short-read assay. TCRdb redid the calling of the PCR reads with MiXCR, one entry per CDR3 protein. The profile shows 13,000 or so distinct CDR3 sequences, roughly 74% of them singletons. This entry belongs to a study of vaccination and CD4 T cells after COVID-19. Study-wide results and limits: In convalescent patients, 304 of 307 vaccine-specific clones were mono-reactive for SARS-CoV-2 spike. The median count of SARS-CoV-2-reactive clonotypes rose from roughly 21 to 40, not significantly.

Trimming took 6 bases from V and 5 from J, leaving 13 bases between them. The germline V gene has CDR1 DFQATT and CDR2 SNEGSKA (reference sequence). This CDR3 is 12 amino acids long. Treatment defined: roughly 11-day PBMC culture with coronavirus spike peptide pools or control peptides (ViraFEST assay). The PCR-positive dates, March through December 2020, came before the US Alpha, Beta and Delta variants. The sequencing sample was made of CD4+ T cells from blood, cultured in vitro. This chain links TRBV20-1 with TRBJ1-1, with D unclear. The receptor was isolated from a human donor who had recovered from COVID-19. The CDR3 loop is CSAPYGWTEAFF. CDR3 nucleotides: TGCAGTGCCCCCTATGGGTGGACTGAAGCTTTCTTT.